This T cell receptor (beta chain) was obtained from a study of blood T cell repertoires in COVID-19. Study-level information: Samples taken during acute and convalescent COVID-19 were collected in the United States, Italy and Spain. The analysed material was cDNA or gDNA that came from T cells, B-cell-depleted T cells, or PBMCs.

Authors' processing steps: Scientists estimated how many nucleated cells there were by amplifying reference gene primers. TCRdb's copy holds only in-frame clones and misses some; the assay was immunoSEQ multiplex PCR. That table supplies the V and J calls and clone size; D and trimming were determined from the DNA. The top ten hold around 6.3% of the sample, which has under 130,000 clones, approximately 62% seen once. In germline, CDR1 is LGHNA, CDR2 YSLEER. The CDR3 has 15 amino acids. With V trimmed by 3 bases and J by 3 bases, 4 bases remained unmatched. Sequencing used peripheral blood. The J gene is TRBJ2-1, the V gene TRBV4-3, with 8 bases lining up with TRBD2. This sequence originates from a man aged 80 or over with acute or convalescent COVID-19. The CDR3 loop is CASSQNSGVYNEQFF. In DNA form, the CDR3 reads TGCGCCAGCAGCCAGAATAGCGGGGTCTACAATGAGCAGTTCTTC.